The 32 T cell receptor beta chains reported below all come from one sample, sequenced in a study of post-analysis software for immune sequencing data. Unique molecular identifiers were present in the TCR beta cDNA libraries. MiXCR, run by TCRdb on the PCR reads, gives a single entry per CDR3 protein. The sample contains 450,000 to 700,000 distinct CDR3 sequences, around 47% of which appear only once. No antigen has been identified for these receptors. General study points: There were about five TRBV segments more frequent in patients than controls, and TRBV5-6, TRBV5-1 and TRBV20-1 were among them.

Sequenced: blood. These receptors all come from a girl under 18 with multiple sclerosis.

This clonotype was found many times. The genes are TRBV12-3 or TRBV12-4 and TRBJ2-7, with D possibly being TRBD1 or TRBD2 (5 bases each). The CDR3 loop spans 14 amino acids. Trimming took 6 bases from V and 2 from J, leaving 14 bases between them. The CDR3 loop is CASSQRTYTYEQYF. CDR3 bases: TGTGCCAGCAGCCAGCGGACATATACCTACGAGCAGTACTTC.

This clonotype has a single count. V and J are TRBV5-1 and TRBJ2-7; D is undetermined. V lost 4 bases and J 6 bases, leaving 14 bases between the germline ends. This CDR3 has 13 residues. In germline, CDR1 is SGHRS, CDR2 YFSETQ. CDR3 coding DNA: TGCGCCAGCAGCCAGGCAGACACGTCCGAGCAGTACTTC. As protein: CASSQADTSEQYF.

The chain employs TRBV24-1 and TRBJ2-5, with D perhaps TRBD2 (5 bases). The germline gives CDR1 KGHDR, CDR2 SFDVKD. Trimming left V 1 base short and J 2 bases short, with 7 bases between. The length of the CDR3 is 14 residues. For the CDR3, the DNA is TGTGCCACCAGTGATTTCGGGGAGCAAGAGACCCAGTACTTC. Translation gives CATSDFGEQETQYF.

This clonotype showed up just a few times. The chain recombines TRBV20-1 with TRBJ2-1; no reliable D call. The CDR3 loop spans 12 amino acids. Between the trimmed V and J ends, which lost 5 bases and 7 bases, there was a span of 12 bases. Germline CDR1 reads DFQATT; CDR2 reads SNEGSKA (reference sequence). CDR3 sequence reads: CSAGKGANEQFF. The CDR3 DNA is TGCAGTGCTGGGAAGGGTGCGAATGAGCAGTTCTTC.

This chain connects TRBV12-3 or TRBV12-4 to TRBJ2-1; 9 bases map to TRBD2. J lost 5 bases, V lost 6 bases, and 17 bases had no gene match. The CDR3 extends over 18 amino acids. The CDR3, as DNA: TGTGCCAGCAGCCCCTTCGGAGGCCGGCGGGGGGGCAACAATGAGCAGTTCTTC. Its translation: CASSPFGGRRGGNNEQFF.

This clonotype showed up just a few times. V and J are TRBV9 and TRBJ2-7; the D gene is possibly TRBD2 (6 bases). The germline V gene has CDR1 SGDLS and CDR2 YYNGEE. CDR3 size: 16 residues. V was clipped by 0 bases and J by 5 bases, with 18 bases between them. The CDR3 reads CASSVGGEAPFDEQYF. DNA of the CDR3: TGTGCCAGCAGCGTAGGGGGGGAGGCCCCCTTCGACGAGCAGTACTTC.

The V gene is TRBV29-1, the J gene TRBJ2-7, with 8 bases aligning to TRBD1. Germline V gene sequence: CDR1 SQVTM, CDR2 ANQGSEA. After removal of 5 bases from V and 2 bases from J, the junction contained 8 bases not matched to a gene. The CDR3 has 14 amino acids. The CDR3 sequence is CSVIAGGSTYEQYF. For the CDR3, the DNA is TGCAGCGTTATTGCAGGGGGCAGCACCTACGAGCAGTACTTC.

The DNA of the CDR3 is TGTGCCAGCAGCTTACTTGCGGTAGGGCCAGATCAAGAGACCCAGTACTTC. Translating it yields CASSLLAVGPDQETQYF. The rearrangement joins TRBV7-9 to TRBJ2-5; D is unclear. The germline gives CDR1 SEHNR, CDR2 FQNEAQ (reference sequence). V was trimmed by 2 bases and J by 2 bases, leaving 18 bases between them. CDR3 length: 17 residues.

This clonotype was detected a few times. The chain joins TRBV5-6 to TRBJ2-5; a weak D match, TRBD1 (5 bases). Germline CDR1 SGHDT, CDR2 YYEEEE. V dropped 2 bases and J dropped 5 bases, with 16 bases sitting between them. The CDR3 sequence is 15 residues long. CDR3 protein: CASSLPPGNGETQYF. DNA of the CDR3: TGTGCCAGCAGCTTACCACCAGGGAACGGGGAGACCCAGTACTTC.

The chain recombines TRBV5-1 with TRBJ2-1, with D possibly TRBD2 on 7 matching bases. Germline values: CDR1 SGHRS, CDR2 YFSETQ. This CDR3 contains 15 residues. The V and J ends lost 0 bases and 7 bases respectively, with 14 bases between them. CDR3 region: CASSLDGGLGNEQFF. CDR3 bases: TGCGCCAGCAGCTTGGACGGGGGGCTGGGAAATGAGCAGTTCTTC. Together with reference TRBV5-1 and TRBJ2-1, the CDR3 gives the full variable domain: KAGVTQTPRYLIKTRGQQVTLSCSPISGHRSVSWYQQTPGQGLQFLFEYFSETQRNKGNFPGRFSGRQFSNSRSEMNVSTLELGDSALYLCASSLDGGLGNEQFFGPGTRLTVL.

This clonotype was seen only a few times. One base away lies a much larger clone, so this may be a sequencing read error. The chain has TRBV20-1 and TRBJ2-7, with TRBD1 matching over 7 bases. This CDR3 comprises 11 residues. CDR1 and CDR2 from the germline V gene are DFQATT and SNEGSKA (reference sequence). The CDR3 nucleotides are TGCAGGGCCAACAGGGGCTACGAGCAGTACTTC. It codes for CRANRGYEQYF.

A single count supports this clonotype. The genes are TRBV13 and TRBJ2-1; 11 bases match TRBD2. V lost 5 bases and J lost 4; bases outside the gene matches: 25. This CDR3 region has 22 residues. The germline V gene has CDR1 PRHDT and CDR2 FYEKMQ (reference sequence). Written as DNA, the CDR3 is TGTGCCAGCAGCCCAACCCCCGGGACTAGCGGAAGTCCCGGTCCCCATTACAATGAGCAGTTCTTC. Encoded protein: CASSPTPGTSGSPGPHYNEQFF. Using reference TRBV13 and TRBJ2-1 for the parts outside the CDR3, the full variable domain is AAGVIQSPRHLIKEKRETATLKCYPIPRHDTVYWYQQGPGQDPQFLISFYEKMQSDKGSIPDRFSAQQFSDYHSELNMSSLELGDSALYFCASSPTPGTSGSPGPHYNEQFFGPGTRLTVL.

V and J are TRBV12-3 or TRBV12-4 and TRBJ1-1, with a weak D call TRBD1 (5 bases). The CDR3 length is 14 residues. The ends were cut back, 6 bases at V and 1 base at J, with 12 bases in the middle. The CDR3 region is CASREGPANTEAFF. DNA for the CDR3: TGTGCCAGCAGAGAGGGACCGGCGAACACTGAAGCTTTCTTT.

J is TRBJ2-1 and V is TRBV7-3, with TRBD1 matching 9 bases. Unmatched junction bases numbered 12, after V lost 5 bases and J lost 7 bases. The CDR3 is made up of 16 amino acids. Germline CDR1 reads SGHTA; CDR2 reads FQGTGA. CDR3 sequence: CASSILGTGPSNEQFF. CDR3 sequence (DNA): TGTGCCAGCAGCATACTAGGGACAGGGCCCTCGAATGAGCAGTTCTTC. The complete variable domain, with remaining parts taken from reference TRBV7-3 and TRBJ2-1, reads GAGVSQTPSNKVTEKGKYVELRCDPISGHTALYWYRQSLGQGPEFLIYFQGTGAADDSGLPNDRFFAVRPEGSVSTLKIQRTERGDSAVYLCASSILGTGPSNEQFFGPGTRLTVL.

CDR3 nucleotides: TGCAGCGCCGAAAGGGACAGGGCTGGAAAACTGTTTTTT. Translating gives CSAERDRAGKLFF. The chain has TRBV29-1 and TRBJ1-4; TRBD1 agrees at 9 bases. The CDR3 runs 13 residues. Per germline, CDR1 SQVTM and CDR2 ANQGSEA. The V segment lost 7 bases and the J segment 10 bases; nucleotides outside the gene matches: 10.

J is TRBJ2-3 and V is TRBV24-1; the D is unclear. CDR3 length: 15 amino acids. V was clipped by 5 bases and J by 4 bases, with 15 bases between them. Per germline, CDR1 KGHDR and CDR2 SFDVKD. In nucleotides, the CDR3 is TGTGCCACCAGTGGCCAACAGACCTTACCAGATACGCAGTATTTT. Protein product: CATSGQQTLPDTQYF.

The J gene is TRBJ1-2, the V gene TRBV12-3 or TRBV12-4, with D unresolved. V lost 1 base, J lost 9 bases, and 15 bases lay in between. The CDR3 covers 14 residues. The CDR3 DNA follows: TGTGCCAGCAGTTTAGGCGGCAGAACAAGGAGCTACACCTTC. Translation gives CASSLGGRTRSYTF.

The chain recombines TRBV4-2 with TRBJ2-7, with D perhaps given as TRBD1 or TRBD2 (5 bases each). The V end lost 2 bases, the J end lost 0 bases, and 17 bases lay between the germline ends. The CDR3 has 17 amino acids. CDR1 and CDR2 (germline): LGHNA, YNFKEQ. In nucleotides, the CDR3 is TGTGCCAGCAGCCAACCCCCGACCGGGACGTACTCCTACGAGCAGTACTTC. It is translated as CASSQPPTGTYSYEQYF.

The chain is built from TRBV12-3 or TRBV12-4 and TRBJ2-7; TRBD1 aligns across 8 bases. The last part of the DNA fits TRBJ2-5 better; the J call may be wrong. The CDR3 length is 15 residues. CDR3 protein: CASSPAGTGLKTQYF. The CDR3 DNA sequence: TGTGCCAGCAGTCCAGCCGGGACAGGTTTGAAGACCCAGTACTTC.

The chain recombines TRBV4-1 with TRBJ1-2; no definite D call. Trimming cost V 0 bases and J 7 bases, with 9 bases left between them. Germline-derived CDR1 and CDR2 are MGHRA and YSYEKL. The CDR3 runs 13 residues. The CDR3 region is CASSQETAAGYTF. The CDR3 DNA sequence: TGCGCCAGCAGCCAAGAAACGGCAGCTGGCTACACCTTC.

This clonotype was seen more than once but under ten times. The rearrangement uses TRBV7-2 and TRBJ2-5, with no clear D. Germline CDR1 SGHTA, CDR2 FQGNSA. V lost 3 bases to trimming and J lost 4 bases, with 24 bases between them. The CDR3 is 18 residues long. This CDR3 reads CASSFMRPRVGSGETQYF. CDR3 sequence (DNA): TGTGCCAGCAGCTTTATGCGTCCTAGAGTTGGTTCGGGAGAGACCCAGTACTTC.

The V and J genes are TRBV11-3 and TRBJ2-1; D gene ambiguous. With 0 bases removed from V and 5 bases from J, the gap between germline ends came to 5 bases. The CDR3 is 13 amino acids. Germline CDR1 reads SGHNT; CDR2 reads YENEEA. As DNA, the CDR3 is TGTGCCAGCAGCTTAGAGGCTAACAATGAGCAGTTCTTC. As protein: CASSLEANNEQFF.

J is TRBJ2-1 and V is TRBV20-1; tentatively, D is TRBD1 or TRBD2 (5 bases each). V gave up 3 bases and J gave up 5 bases, with 17 bases separating them. The CDR3 is 15 amino acids. CDR1 is DFQATT, CDR2 SNEGSKA, per germline (reference sequence). CDR3: CSARVWGFGDNEQFF. CDR3 sequence (DNA): TGCAGTGCTAGGGTTTGGGGGTTTGGTGACAATGAGCAGTTCTTC.

This chain connects TRBV12-3 or TRBV12-4 to TRBJ2-5; 8 bases align to TRBD2. V trimming: 0 bases; J trimming: 1 base; junction bases outside the gene matches: 4. The CDR3 covers 16 residues. In nucleotides, the CDR3 is TGTGCCAGCAGTTTAGCGTCTAGCGGGTCCCAAGAGACCCAGTACTTC. Residues: CASSLASSGSQETQYF.

The rearrangement joins TRBV5-1 to TRBJ2-7, with D hard to call. Trimming stripped 5 bases from V and 1 base from J, with 19 bases between. Germline values: CDR1 SGHRS, CDR2 YFSETQ. CDR3 size: 16 residues. This chain's CDR3 is CASSSGPPLGSYEQYF. In DNA form, the CDR3 reads TGCGCCAGCAGTTCCGGGCCACCTTTGGGTTCCTACGAGCAGTACTTC.

The chain combines TRBV6-5 with TRBJ2-1; a weak D match, TRBD2 (6 bases). The CDR3 is 15 residues long. Trimming stripped 7 bases from V and 8 bases from J, with 21 bases between. Germline V lookup: CDR1 MNHEY, CDR2 SVGAGI. CDR3 DNA: TGTGCCAGCACCCTATCACCCGGGAGTTGGTATGAGCAGTTCTTC. Amino acid sequence: CASTLSPGSWYEQFF.

This clonotype was seen many times. This chain connects TRBV11-1 to TRBJ1-2; the D is unclear. This CDR3 region has 12 residues. The germline V gene has CDR1 SGHAT and CDR2 FQDESV (reference sequence). Trimming took 2 bases from V and 1 from J, leaving 2 bases between them. The CDR3 loop is CASSLNNYGYTF. The CDR3 coding sequence is TGTGCCAGCAGCTTAAATAACTATGGCTACACCTTC.

The chain employs TRBV6-1 and TRBJ2-1, with D perhaps given as TRBD1 or TRBD2 (5 bases each). The V and J ends lost 1 base and 5 bases respectively, with 15 bases between them. The length of the CDR3 is 16 residues. Germline CDR1 MNHNS, CDR2 SASEGT. DNA for the CDR3: TGTGCCAGCAGTGAAGATGGGCGACGGGACCACAATGAGCAGTTCTTC. This encodes CASSEDGRRDHNEQFF.

The rearrangement uses TRBV28 and TRBJ2-1; TRBD2 matches at 13 bases. The ends lost 6 bases at V and 3 bases at J; junction bases unmatched: 14. Germline-derived CDR1 and CDR2 are MDHEN and SYDVKM. The CDR3 loop spans 19 amino acids. The CDR3 DNA sequence: TGTGCCAGCAGCCGCTGGGGACTAGCGGGGCCTAGGGACTACAATGAGCAGTTCTTC. It specifies CASSRWGLAGPRDYNEQFF.

The J gene is TRBJ1-4, the V gene TRBV29-1; perhaps TRBD1 as D (6 bases). Germline CDR1 reads SQVTM; CDR2 reads ANQGSEA. V was pared by 6 bases and J by 10 bases, with 18 bases between. This CDR3 has 13 residues. CDR3 DNA: TGCAGCGTCAGGACAGCTCTTCTCGGAAAACTGTTTTTT. It is translated as CSVRTALLGKLFF.

A word on this clonotype: A much bigger clone sits one base away, suggesting this may be a read error. DNA for the CDR3: TGTGCCAGCAGCTGGGAAGCGGGAAGAGTTTATGAGCAGTTCTTC. This sequence encodes CASSWEAGRVYEQFF. This chain links TRBV7-2 with TRBJ2-1; TRBD2 aligns across 7 bases. CDR1 and CDR2 (germline): SGHTA, FQGNSA. This CDR3 contains 15 residues. V lost 4 bases, J lost 8 bases, and 11 bases stayed unmatched.

The sample holds a few counts of this clonotype. The chain is built from TRBV29-1 and TRBJ2-3; D unclear. From germline, CDR1 is SQVTM and CDR2 ANQGSEA. V shed 0 bases and J shed 8 bases, with 6 bases lying between them. The CDR3 sequence is 11 residues long. As DNA, the CDR3 is TGCAGCGTTGAAGATTGGGGTACGCAGTATTTT. Translating it yields CSVEDWGTQYF.